This T cell receptor (beta chain) was sequenced in a study of tumor and adjacent non-tumor tissue in lung cancer. Study-level information: Stage I to III disease affected about ten men and roughly 5 women aged roughly 30 to 80. Some 3.9 million productive TCRbeta reads were obtained per sample on average. The study, taken as a whole, reports: Compared with tumor, normal lung showed significantly lower TCR diversity.

With respect to this clonotype: Its antigen is currently unknown.

No cell sorting was done before RNA was extracted from the tissue. Chemotherapy-naive patients with new lung cancer underwent thoracic surgery in China, August–November 2014. A modified ARM-PCR protocol with three rounds of nested PCR amplified TCRbeta. MiXCR, applied by TCRdb to the multiplex PCR reads, yields one record per CDR3 protein. The repertoire holds roughly 67,000 distinct CDR3 sequences, with just under 60% as singletons. Germline V CDR1 and CDR2: DFQATT, SNEGSKA (reference sequence). V lost 1 base and J 0 bases, leaving 16 bases between the germline ends. The CDR3 contains 18 residues. The sequence came from a man over 45 with non-small cell lung cancer. The sample consisted of lung tumor tissue. The chain recombines TRBV20-1 with TRBJ2-6; TRBD1 might be the D (6 bases). The CDR3 nucleotides are TGCAGTGCTAGAGGTCAGGTCAGGGGCTACTCTGGGGCCAACGTCCTGACTTTC. Translation gives CSARGQVRGYSGANVLTF.